This T cell receptor (beta chain) was obtained from a study of shared clonotypes between healthy human individuals. Method: immunoSEQ multiplex PCR; TCRdb's copy keeps in-frame clones and lacks some. The repertoire holds some 2,500,000 clones, with 93% as singletons. This CDR3 has 17 amino acids. Per germline, CDR1 SEHNR and CDR2 FQNEAQ (reference sequence). Unmatched junction bases numbered 20, after V lost 7 bases and J lost 7 bases. Points from the study as a whole: Few donors restricted represented genetic and exposure-history diversity. Read depth was anticipated to influence clonotype sharing among donors.

As concerns this clone: The antigen remains undetermined.

The source of this sequence is a man aged 18 to 30 in good health. Some clones in this sample may be carry-over from other donors' samples. The sequencing input was naive CD4+ T cells from PBMCs. The subset denotes: CD45RA+ positively selected. The rearrangement links TRBV7-9 to TRBJ2-5; TRBD2 matches 8 bases. Here the CDR3 reads CASTRGSGSQAVGTQYF. For the CDR3, the DNA is TGTGCCAGCACCCGGGGGAGCGGGAGCCAAGCGGTAGGGACCCAGTACTTC. Complete variable domain (other parts from reference TRBV7-9 and TRBJ2-5): DTGVSQNPRHKITKRGQNVTFRCDPISEHNRLYWYRQTLGQGPEFLTYFQNEAQLEKSRLLSDRFSAERPKGSFSTLEIQRTEQGDSAMYLCASTRGSGSQAVGTQYFGPGTRLLVL.